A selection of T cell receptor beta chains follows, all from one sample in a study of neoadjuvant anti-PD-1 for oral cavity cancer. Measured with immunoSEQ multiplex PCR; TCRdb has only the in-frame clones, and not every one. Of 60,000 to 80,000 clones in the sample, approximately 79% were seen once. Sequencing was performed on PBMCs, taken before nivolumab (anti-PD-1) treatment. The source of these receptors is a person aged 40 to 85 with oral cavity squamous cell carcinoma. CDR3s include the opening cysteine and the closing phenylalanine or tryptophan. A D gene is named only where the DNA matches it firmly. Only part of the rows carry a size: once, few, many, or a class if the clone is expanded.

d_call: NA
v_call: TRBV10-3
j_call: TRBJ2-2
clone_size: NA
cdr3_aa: CAISELGANTGELFF
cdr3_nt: TGTGCCATCAGTGAGTTGGGGGCGAACACCGGGGAGCTGTTTTTT

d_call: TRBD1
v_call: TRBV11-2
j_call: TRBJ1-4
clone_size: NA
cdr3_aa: CASSLNLPGQGSGEKLFF
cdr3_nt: TGTGCCAGCAGCTTAAATCTCCCCGGACAGGGCAGTGGTGAAAAACTGTTTTTT

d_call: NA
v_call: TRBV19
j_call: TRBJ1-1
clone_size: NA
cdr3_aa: CASRLLPTSNTEAFF
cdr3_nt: TGTGCCAGTAGGCTCCTCCCGACCTCGAACACTGAAGCTTTCTTT

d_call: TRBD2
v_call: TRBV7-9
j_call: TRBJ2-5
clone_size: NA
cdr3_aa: CASSLAGLAGGKETQYF
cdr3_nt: TGTGCCAGCAGCTTAGCGGGACTAGCGGGAGGGAAGGAGACCCAGTACTTC

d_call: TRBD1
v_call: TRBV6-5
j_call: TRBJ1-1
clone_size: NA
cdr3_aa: CASSYLTGNMNTEAFF
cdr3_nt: TGTGCCAGCAGTTACTTGACAGGGAACATGAACACTGAAGCTTTCTTT

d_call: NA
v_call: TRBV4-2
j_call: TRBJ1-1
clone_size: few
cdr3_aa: CASSPMGGIRSEAFF
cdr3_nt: TGTGCCAGCAGCCCCATGGGGGGTATAAGGAGTGAAGCTTTCTTT

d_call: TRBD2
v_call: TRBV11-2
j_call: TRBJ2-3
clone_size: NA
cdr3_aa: CASSRWTSGTRTDTQYF
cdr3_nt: TGTGCCAGCAGCCGTTGGACTAGCGGGACCCGCACAGATACGCAGTATTTT

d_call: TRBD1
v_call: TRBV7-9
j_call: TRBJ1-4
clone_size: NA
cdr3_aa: CASSSRDRSNEKLFF
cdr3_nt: TGTGCCAGCAGCTCCCGGGACAGGTCTAATGAAAAACTGTTTTTT

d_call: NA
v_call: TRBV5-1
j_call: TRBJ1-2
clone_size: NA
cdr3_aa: CASSSVGDYGYTF
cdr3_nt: TGCGCCAGCAGCTCTGTAGGGGACTATGGCTACACCTTC

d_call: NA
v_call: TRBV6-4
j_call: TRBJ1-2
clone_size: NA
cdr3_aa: CASSPLGGMYGYTF
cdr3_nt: TGTGCCAGCAGTCCCCTTGGAGGAATGTATGGCTACACCTTC

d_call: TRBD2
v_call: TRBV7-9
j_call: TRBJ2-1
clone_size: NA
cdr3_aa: CASSGYGLATYNEQFF
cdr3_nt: TGTGCCAGCAGCGGCTATGGACTAGCAACCTACAATGAGCAGTTCTTC

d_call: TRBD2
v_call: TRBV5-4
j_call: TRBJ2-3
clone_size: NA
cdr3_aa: CASSSGLAGGTDTQYF
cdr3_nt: TGTGCCAGCAGCTCCGGACTAGCGGGGGGAACAGATACGCAGTATTTT

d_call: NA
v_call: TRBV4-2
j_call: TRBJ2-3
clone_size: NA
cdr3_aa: CASSRLGDTQYF
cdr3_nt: TGTGCCAGCAGTCGTTTAGGAGATACGCAGTATTTT

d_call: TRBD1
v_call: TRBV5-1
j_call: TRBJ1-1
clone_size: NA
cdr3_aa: CASSLARQGAQAFF
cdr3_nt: TGCGCCAGCAGCTTGGCAAGGCAGGGGGCACAGGCTTTCTTT

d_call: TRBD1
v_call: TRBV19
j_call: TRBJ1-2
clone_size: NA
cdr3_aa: CASSTYRGRGYGYTF
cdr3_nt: TGTGCCAGTAGTACCTACAGGGGGCGCGGGTATGGCTACACCTTC

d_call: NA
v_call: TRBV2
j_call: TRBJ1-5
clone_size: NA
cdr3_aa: CASSEAGVTDQPQHF
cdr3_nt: TGTGCCAGCAGTGAAGCAGGGGTTACGGATCAGCCCCAGCATTTT